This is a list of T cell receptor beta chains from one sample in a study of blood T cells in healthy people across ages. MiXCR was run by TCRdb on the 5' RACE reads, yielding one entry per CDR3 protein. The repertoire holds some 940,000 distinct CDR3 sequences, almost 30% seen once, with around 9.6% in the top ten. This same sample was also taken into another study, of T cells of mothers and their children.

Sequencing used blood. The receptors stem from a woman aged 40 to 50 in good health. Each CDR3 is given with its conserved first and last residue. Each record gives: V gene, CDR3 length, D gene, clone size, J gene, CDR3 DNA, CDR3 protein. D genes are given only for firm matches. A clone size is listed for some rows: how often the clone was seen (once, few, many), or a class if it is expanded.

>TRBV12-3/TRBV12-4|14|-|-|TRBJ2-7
TGTGCCAGCAGTTTACCGCAGGGCCCCCTCGAGCAGTACTTC
CASSLPQGPLEQYF
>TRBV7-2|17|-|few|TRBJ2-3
TGTGCCAGCAGCTCCCCTAATTGGCAGGTTCTTCATGATACGCAGTATTTT
CASSSPNWQVLHDTQYF
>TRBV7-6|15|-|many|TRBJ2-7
TGTGCCAGCAGCTTAGGACGGGACGGGGACTACGAGCAGTACTTC
CASSLGRDGDYEQYF
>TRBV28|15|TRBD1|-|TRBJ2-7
TGTGCCAGCAGCGAAAATTCAGGGGGTACCTACGAGCAGTACTTC
CASSENSGGTYEQYF
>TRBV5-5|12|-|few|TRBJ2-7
TGTGCCAGCAGCTTGGGTTATCACGAGCAGTACTTC
CASSLGYHEQYF
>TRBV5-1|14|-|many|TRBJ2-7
TGCGCCAGCAGTCCCGGGGGCACTTCCTACGAGCAGTACTTC
CASSPGGTSYEQYF
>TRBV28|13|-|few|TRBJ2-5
TGTGCCAGCAGTTTGGTGGGTTTGGAGACCCAGTACTTC
CASSLVGLETQYF
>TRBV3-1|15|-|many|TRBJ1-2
TGTGCCAGCAGCCATGGACAGCGGACACCTTATGGCTACACCTTC
CASSHGQRTPYGYTF
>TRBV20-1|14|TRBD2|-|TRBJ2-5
TGCAGTGCTAGAGGGACTAGCGCTCAAGAGACCCGGTACTTC
CSARGTSAQETRYF
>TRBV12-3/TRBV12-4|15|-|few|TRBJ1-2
TGTGCCAGCAGTTTAGTGCTGGGGGCAAACTATGGCTACACCTTC
CASSLVLGANYGYTF
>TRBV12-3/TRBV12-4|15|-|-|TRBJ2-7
TGTGCCAGCACTACGGGACACTCGGGAAACTACGAGCAGTACTTC
CASTTGHSGNYEQYF
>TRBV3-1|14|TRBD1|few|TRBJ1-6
TGTGCCAGCAACGGAGAGGGGGCTAATTCACCCCTCCACTTT
CASNGEGANSPLHF
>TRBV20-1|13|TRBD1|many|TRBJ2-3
TGCAGTGCAAGGGACAGTTTAGTAGATACGCAGTATTTT
CSARDSLVDTQYF
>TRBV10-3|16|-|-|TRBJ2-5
TGTGCCATCAGCCCTCTGGGGGGGGGCCGAAACAATGAGCAGTACTTC
CAISPLGGGRNNEQYF
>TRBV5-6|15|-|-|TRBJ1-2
TGTGCCAGCAGCTTTGAGTCCGCGGGGGACTATGGCTACACCTTC
CASSFESAGDYGYTF
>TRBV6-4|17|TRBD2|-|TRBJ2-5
TGTACCAGCAGCACCGGACTAGCGGGAGGGTTGGCAGAGACCCAGTACTTC
CTSSTGLAGGLAETQYF
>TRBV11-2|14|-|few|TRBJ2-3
TGTGCCAGCAGCTGGGACCGACGCACAGATACGCAGTATTTT
CASSWDRRTDTQYF
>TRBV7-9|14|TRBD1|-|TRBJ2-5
TGTGCCAGCAGCTTATCACAGGGGCAAGAGACCCGGTACTTC
CASSLSQGQETRYF
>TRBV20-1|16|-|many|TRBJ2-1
TGCAGTGCTAGAGATATAGGAGGGGGGGCCTACAATGAGCAGTTCTTC
CSARDIGGGAYNEQFF
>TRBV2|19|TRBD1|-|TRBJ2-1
TGTGCCAGCAGCTTGTGGGGACAGGGGGCCGGGGGCCGCTACAATGAGCAGTTCTTC
CASSLWGQGAGGRYNEQFF
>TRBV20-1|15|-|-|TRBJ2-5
TGCAGTGCTATTACGACCGGGACTCATTTTAATGAGCAGTACTTC
CSAITTGTHFNEQYF
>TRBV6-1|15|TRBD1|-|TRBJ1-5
TGTGCCAGCTACCACCGGACAGGGAACAATCAGCCCCAGCATTTT
CASYHRTGNNQPQHF
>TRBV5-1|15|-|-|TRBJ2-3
TGCGCCAGCAGCCTCCGGGACCACGGAAGGGATACGCAGTATTTT
CASSLRDHGRDTQYF
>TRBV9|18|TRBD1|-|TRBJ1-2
TGTGCCAGCAGCGTAGGTCCCCCGGGACAGGGGGTTCACTATGGCTACACCTTC
CASSVGPPGQGVHYGYTF
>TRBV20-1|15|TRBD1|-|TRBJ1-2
TGCAGTGCTCCAGACAGGGGGCGAGATAACTATGGCTACACCTTC
CSAPDRGRDNYGYTF
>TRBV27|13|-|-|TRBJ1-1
TGTGTCAGCAGTTCAGCAGGGAGCACTGAAGCTTTCTTT
CVSSSAGSTEAFF
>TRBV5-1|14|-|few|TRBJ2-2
TGCGCCAGCAGTGGGGACGGAAACACCGGGGAGCTGTTTTTT
CASSGDGNTGELFF
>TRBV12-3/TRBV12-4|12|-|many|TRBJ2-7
TGTGCCAGCGGATACGGGGGCTACGAGCAGTACTTC
CASGYGGYEQYF
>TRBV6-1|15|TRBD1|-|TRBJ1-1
TGTGCCAGCAGTGCCCGACAGGGAAGGAACACTGAAGCTTTCTTT
CASSARQGRNTEAFF
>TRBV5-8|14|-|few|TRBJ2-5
TGTGCCAGCAGCTTACACACGTACCAAGAGACCCAGTACTTC
CASSLHTYQETQYF
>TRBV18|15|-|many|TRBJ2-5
TGTGCCAGCTCACCACCGTCCCAAGGCCGAGAGACCCAGTACTTC
CASSPPSQGRETQYF
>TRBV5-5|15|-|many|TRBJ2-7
TGTGCCAGCAGCTTGAGGCAGGCTTCCTCCTACGAGCAGTACTTC
CASSLRQASSYEQYF
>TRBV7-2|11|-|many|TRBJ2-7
TGTGCCAGCAGCCTAGCAATCGAGCAGTACTTC
CASSLAIEQYF
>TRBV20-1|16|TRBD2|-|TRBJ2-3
TGCAGTGCTACCTCTCGGAGCGGGGGTTTGGCAGATGCGCAGTATTTT
CSATSRSGGLADAQYF
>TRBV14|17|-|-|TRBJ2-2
TGTGCCAGCAGCCAAGATCTAGGAAGGGTTAACACCGGGGAGCTGTTTTTT
CASSQDLGRVNTGELFF
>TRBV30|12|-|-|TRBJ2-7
TGTGCCTGGAGTGTACTTAGTCCCGAGCAGTACTTC
CAWSVLSPEQYF
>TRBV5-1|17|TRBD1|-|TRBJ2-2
TGCGCCAGCAGCCGCCTGATGACAGGGGGTAACACCGGGGAACTGTTTTTT
CASSRLMTGGNTGELFF
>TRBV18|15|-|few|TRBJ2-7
TGTGCCAGCTCACCACCAGCCCAGCAATCCTACGAGCAGTACTTC
CASSPPAQQSYEQYF
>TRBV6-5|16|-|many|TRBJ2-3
TGTGCCAGCAGTTATAGGACGGGGTCCCCGAGGGATACGCAGTATTTT
CASSYRTGSPRDTQYF
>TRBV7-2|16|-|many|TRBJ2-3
TGTGCCAGCAGCTTAGATTGGGGGCTGGGCACAGATACGCAGTATTTT
CASSLDWGLGTDTQYF
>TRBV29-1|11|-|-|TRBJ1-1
TGCAGCGTTGAAACCGGCACTGAAGCTTTCTTT
CSVETGTEAFF
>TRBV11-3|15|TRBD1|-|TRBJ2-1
TGTGCCAGCAGCGAGTATCGGACAGGGCACAATGAGCAGTTCTTC
CASSEYRTGHNEQFF
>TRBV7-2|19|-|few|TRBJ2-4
TGTGCCAGCAGCTTAGTTTTATTTGGGGGGAACGCGGCCAAAAACATTCAGTACTTC
CASSLVLFGGNAAKNIQYF
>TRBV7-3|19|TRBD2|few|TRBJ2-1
TGTGCCAGCAGCTTAACATGGCTAGCGGGGGGGGACTCCTACAATGAGCAGTTCTTC
CASSLTWLAGGDSYNEQFF
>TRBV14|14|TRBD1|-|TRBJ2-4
TGTGCCAGCAGCCTACAGGGGGCGAAGGACATTCAGTACTTC
CASSLQGAKDIQYF
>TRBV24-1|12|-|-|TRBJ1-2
TGTGCCACCCGAGGGGGATCGGGTGGCTACACCTTC
CATRGGSGGYTF